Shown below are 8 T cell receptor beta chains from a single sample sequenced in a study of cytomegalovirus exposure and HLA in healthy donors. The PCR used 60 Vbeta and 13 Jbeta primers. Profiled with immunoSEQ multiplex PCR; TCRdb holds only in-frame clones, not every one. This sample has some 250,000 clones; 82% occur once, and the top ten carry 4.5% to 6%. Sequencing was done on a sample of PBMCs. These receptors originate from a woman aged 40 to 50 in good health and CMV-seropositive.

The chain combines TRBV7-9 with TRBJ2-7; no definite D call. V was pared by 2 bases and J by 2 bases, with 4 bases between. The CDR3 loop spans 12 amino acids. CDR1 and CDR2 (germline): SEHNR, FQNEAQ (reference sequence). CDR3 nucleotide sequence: TGTGCCAGCAGCTTAAGCACCTACGAGCAGTACTTC. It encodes CASSLSTYEQYF.

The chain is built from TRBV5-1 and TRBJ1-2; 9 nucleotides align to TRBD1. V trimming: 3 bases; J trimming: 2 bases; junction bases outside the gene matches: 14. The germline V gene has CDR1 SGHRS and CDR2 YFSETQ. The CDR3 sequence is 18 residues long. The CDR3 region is CASSSQSGTGNQNYGYTF. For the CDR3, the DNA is TGCGCCAGCAGCTCGCAGTCCGGGACAGGGAATCAGAACTATGGCTACACCTTC.

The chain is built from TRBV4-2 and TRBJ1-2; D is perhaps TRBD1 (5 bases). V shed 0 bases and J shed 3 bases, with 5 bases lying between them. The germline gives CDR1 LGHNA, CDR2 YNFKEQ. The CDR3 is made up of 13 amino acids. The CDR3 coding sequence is TGTGCCAGCAGCCAAGAAGGGGACTATGGCTACACCTTC. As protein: CASSQEGDYGYTF.

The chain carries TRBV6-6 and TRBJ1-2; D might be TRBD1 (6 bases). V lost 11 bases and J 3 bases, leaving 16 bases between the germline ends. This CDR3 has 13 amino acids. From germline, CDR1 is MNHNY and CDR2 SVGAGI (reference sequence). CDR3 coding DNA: TGTGCCTCACAGGGTGCGGGAGACTATGGCTACACCTTC. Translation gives CASQGAGDYGYTF.

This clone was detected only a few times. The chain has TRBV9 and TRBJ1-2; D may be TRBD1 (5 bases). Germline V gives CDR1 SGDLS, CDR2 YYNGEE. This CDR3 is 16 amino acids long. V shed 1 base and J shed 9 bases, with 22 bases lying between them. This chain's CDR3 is CASSVHSSGTGGRYTF. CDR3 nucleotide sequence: TGTGCCAGCAGCGTACATTCCTCGGGGACGGGAGGGCGCTACACCTTC.

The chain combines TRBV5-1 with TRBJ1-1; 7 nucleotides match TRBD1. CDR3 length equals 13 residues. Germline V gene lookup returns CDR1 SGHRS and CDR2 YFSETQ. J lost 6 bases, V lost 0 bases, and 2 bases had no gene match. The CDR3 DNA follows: TGCGCCAGCAGCTTGGAGGGGGCACCTGAAGCTTTCTTT. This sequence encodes CASSLEGAPEAFF.

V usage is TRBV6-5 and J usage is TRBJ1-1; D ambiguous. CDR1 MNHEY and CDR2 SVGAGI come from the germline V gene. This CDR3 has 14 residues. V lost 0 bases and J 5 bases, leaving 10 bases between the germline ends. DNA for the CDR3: TGTGCCAGCAGTTACTCAGAGGGTGGAACTGAAGCTTTCTTT. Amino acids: CASSYSEGGTEAFF.

The CDR3 nucleotides read TGTGCCTGGACAAAACTAAGGAAGTCTAGCGGCTACACCTTC. Its protein is CAWTKLRKSSGYTF. The chain uses TRBV30 and TRBJ1-2; no definite D call. Trimming stripped 4 bases from V and 8 bases from J, with 20 bases between. The germline gives CDR1 GTSNPN, CDR2 SVGIG (reference sequence). The CDR3 spans 14 residues. Filled out from reference TRBV30 and TRBJ1-2, the complete variable domain reads SQTIHQWPATLVQPVGSPLSLECTVEGTSNPNLYWYRQAAGRGLQLLFYSVGIGQISSEVPQNLSASRPQDRQFILSSKKLLLSDSGFYLCAWTKLRKSSGYTFGSGTRLTVV.